This record concerns one T cell receptor beta chain sequence. What it binds is not known. A much larger clone differs by one base, so this may be a read error. This record comes from a study of glioma-infiltrating T cells. General study results and limits: Patients with low tissue-blood divergence carried a signature set of shared blood CDR3 motifs. Above-expected tissue-blood divergence occurred in all gliomas, most in low-grade ones.

TCR alpha and beta CDR3 regions were amplified from RNA using iRepertoire nested multiplex PCR. For one-step reverse transcription and amplification, 100-400 ng of tissue mRNA or PBMC total RNA was used. TCRdb redid the calling of the multiplex PCR reads with MiXCR, one entry per CDR3 protein. Among a few hundred thousand distinct CDR3 sequences listed, about two fifths were seen once. The CDR3 sequence is 15 residues long. CDR1 MNHEY and CDR2 SMNVEV come from the germline V gene (reference sequence). V was trimmed by 6 bases and J by 7 bases, leaving 22 bases between them. This receptor was identified in a human donor with low-grade glioma or glioblastoma, undergoing nonglioma brain surgery, or in good health (not recorded which). The chain employs TRBV27 and TRBJ2-7; D is possibly TRBD1 (6 bases). The specimen sequenced was glioma tissue, nonneoplastic brain tissue, or PBMCs (not recorded which). The CDR3 region is CASSPGVSGQVEQYF. Here the CDR3 DNA reads TGTGCCAGCAGCCCTGGCGTATCGGGACAAGTAGAGCAGTACTTC.